A selection of T cell receptor beta chains follows, all from one sample in a study of T cell repertoires in cytomegalovirus infection. These receptors' targets are unknown. TCRdb reprocessed the reads with MiXCR, giving one entry per CDR3 protein. Found here are about 740,000 distinct CDR3 sequences, 33% of them singletons; the top ten hold about 20%. The input for sequencing was cultured PBMCs, taken from culture after CMV antigen stimulation. The origin of the receptors is a human donor in good health (CMV status not recorded). Some clones in this sample may be carry-over from other donors' samples. Each CDR3 is given with its conserved first and last residue. A D gene is named only where the DNA matches it firmly. Rows may omit the clone size; those that give it use once, few, many or a size class.

>TRBV7-2|16|many|NA|TRBJ1-1
TGTGCCAGCAGCTCCAGGGATACAGAATTCGTGGCTGAAGCTTTCTTT
CASSSRDTEFVAEAFF
>TRBV6-2/TRBV6-3|12|few|NA|TRBJ2-2
TGTGCCAGCAGGACCACGGCCGGGGAGCTGTTTTTT
CASRTTAGELFF
>TRBV12-3/TRBV12-4|11|NA|NA|TRBJ1-1
TGTGCCAGCAGTTTCCGACAGGAGGCTTTCTTT
CASSFRQEAFF
>TRBV3-1|19|few|TRBD1|TRBJ2-2
TGTGCCAGCAGCCCAATAGGGGGGACAGGATTTTCGAACACCGGGGAGCTGTTTTTT
CASSPIGGTGFSNTGELFF
>TRBV7-2|17|many|TRBD1|TRBJ1-5
TGTGCCAGCAGCCCCCAGACAGGGGGGCATAGCAATCAGCCCCAGCATTTT
CASSPQTGGHSNQPQHF
>TRBV5-4|14|few|TRBD2|TRBJ2-1
TGTGCCAGCAGCTTTAGCGGGGGGGCGGATGAGCAGTTCTTC
CASSFSGGADEQFF
>TRBV7-6|15|few|TRBD1|TRBJ1-6
TGTGCCAGCAGCTTTGGGACAGGACTTCTTTCACCCCTCCACTTT
CASSFGTGLLSPLHF
>TRBV7-6|14|NA|NA|TRBJ1-1
TGTGCCAGCAGCAAAGACCCTAGAGCGACTGAAGCTTTCTTT
CASSKDPRATEAFF
>TRBV20-1|18|NA|NA|TRBJ1-6
TGCAGTGCTAGAGAAGGGGGGAGGTTCAGCTCCTATAATTCACCCCTCCACTTT
CSAREGGRFSSYNSPLHF
>TRBV6-1|13|NA|NA|TRBJ2-1
TGTGCCAGCAGGAGAACAGGGTCCAATGAGCAGTTATTC
CASRRTGSNEQLF
>TRBV20-1|16|NA|NA|TRBJ2-1
TGCAGTGCTAGAGCCCCGTCGGGGCCCGTTTGGAATGAGCAGTTCTTC
CSARAPSGPVWNEQFF
>TRBV7-9|16|NA|NA|TRBJ2-7
TGTGCCAGCAGCTTAGCGAACCGACGGAGCTACGACGAGCAGTACTTC
CASSLANRRSYDEQYF
>TRBV19|16|few|NA|TRBJ2-1
TGTGCCAGTAGTACCCCCAAAGATGGCTCCTACAATGAGCAGTTCTTC
CASSTPKDGSYNEQFF
>TRBV4-1|14|NA|NA|TRBJ1-1
TGCGCCAGCAGCCAGTGGCTAGAGAACACTGAAGCTTTCTTT
CASSQWLENTEAFF
>TRBV6-2/TRBV6-3|12|few|NA|TRBJ1-1
TGTGCCAGCAGGGGACCCTACGATGAAGCTTTCTTT
CASRGPYDEAFF
>TRBV28|15|few|NA|TRBJ1-1
TGTGCCAGCAGTTCCCCTCCGACGATGAACACTGAAGCTTTCTTT
CASSSPPTMNTEAFF
>TRBV11-2|16|NA|NA|TRBJ2-1
TGTGCCAGCAGCTTATTCTATGCGGGACGGGGCAATGAGCAGTTCTTC
CASSLFYAGRGNEQFF
>TRBV6-5|17|few|NA|TRBJ2-5
TGTGCCAGCAGGAGGGCGTCGGCAGGGATGCCCCAAGAGACCCAGTACTTC
CASRRASAGMPQETQYF
>TRBV11-2|15|few|TRBD1|TRBJ2-1
TGTGCCAGCAGCCCGAGACAGGGGCCGAGCAATGAGCAGTTCTTC
CASSPRQGPSNEQFF
>TRBV20-1|15|NA|NA|TRBJ2-2
TGCAGTGTGCTTACATCCGAGGATAACACCGGGGAGCTGTTTTTT
CSVLTSEDNTGELFF
>TRBV7-3|14|NA|NA|TRBJ2-5
TGTGCCAGCAGCTTAGGTCCGATGGAAGAGACCCAGTACTTC
CASSLGPMEETQYF
>TRBV4-3|16|few|TRBD2|TRBJ2-7
TGCGCCAGCAGCCAACGACTAGCAAGTACCCTCTACGAGCAGTACTTC
CASSQRLASTLYEQYF
>TRBV7-8|15|many|TRBD1|TRBJ1-5
TGTGCCAGCAGCTCCCGGGACAGAAGATATCAGCCCCAGCATTTT
CASSSRDRRYQPQHF
>TRBV7-2|17|many|NA|TRBJ2-5
TGTGCCAGCAGCCCAACAGGGTGGGGGCGTTCTACGGAAACCCAGTACTTC
CASSPTGWGRSTETQYF
>TRBV18|13|NA|NA|TRBJ1-3
TGTGCCAGCTCATCAGGGGTTGGAAACACCATATATTTT
CASSSGVGNTIYF
>TRBV7-6|18|few|TRBD1|TRBJ1-2
TGTGCCAGCAGCGACGACAACCGGGACAGGGGGCTGGTCTATGGCTACACCTTC
CASSDDNRDRGLVYGYTF
>TRBV12-3/TRBV12-4|13|few|NA|TRBJ2-7
TGTGCCAGCAGCCCCCGGGAGTCCTACGAGCAGTACTTC
CASSPRESYEQYF
>TRBV2|14|once|TRBD1|TRBJ2-5
TGTGCCAGCAGTGAGACAGGGTGGTTAGTGACCCAGTACTTC
CASSETGWLVTQYF
>TRBV6-1|14|few|NA|TRBJ1-6
TGTGCCAGCAGTGGGGGGCCGAATAATTCACCCCTCCACTTT
CASSGGPNNSPLHF
>TRBV28|12|NA|NA|TRBJ1-1
TGTGCCAGCAGGACGGGGTGGGCTGAAGCTTTCTTT
CASRTGWAEAFF
>TRBV7-2|15|NA|TRBD1|TRBJ2-7
TGTGCCAGCAGCTTAGCGCTGGGACAGTACTACGAGCAGTACTTC
CASSLALGQYYEQYF
>TRBV19|14|NA|NA|TRBJ2-5
TGTGCCAGTAGTAGTCCGTCTGCGAGGGAGACCCAGTACTTC
CASSSPSARETQYF
>TRBV9|15|once|TRBD1|TRBJ1-5
TGTGCCAGCAGCCCGACAGGGATGGTCAATCAGCCCCAGCATTTT
CASSPTGMVNQPQHF
>TRBV19|20|NA|NA|TRBJ1-6
TGTGCCAGTAGTCCTCCTCGGACAGTCCTTTCTAGCTCCTATAATTCACCCCTCCACTTT
CASSPPRTVLSSSYNSPLHF
>TRBV4-2|17|few|TRBD1|TRBJ2-5
TGTGCCAGCAGCCCCCTCGGACAGGGAATGACCCAAGAGACCCAGTACTTC
CASSPLGQGMTQETQYF
>TRBV5-3|17|once|TRBD2|TRBJ2-3
TGTGCCAGCAGCCCCAGACTAGCGGGGGGGAACATGGATACGCAGTATTTT
CASSPRLAGGNMDTQYF
>TRBV12-5|13|NA|NA|TRBJ2-7
TGTGCTAGTGCCTATGACAGGTCCTACGAGCAGTACTTC
CASAYDRSYEQYF
>TRBV27|18|NA|NA|TRBJ2-1
TGTGCCAGCAGTTTCCCGCGCGGTGGAGCCAACTCTTACAATGAGCAGTTCTTC
CASSFPRGGANSYNEQFF
>TRBV15|13|NA|TRBD2|TRBJ2-5
TGTGCCACCAGCATGGGACTAGGGGAGACCCAGTACTTC
CATSMGLGETQYF
>TRBV20-1|13|few|NA|TRBJ2-7
TGCAGTGCTCCCGACAGTTCCTCCTACGAGCAGTACTTC
CSAPDSSSYEQYF
>TRBV5-4|15|NA|NA|TRBJ2-1
TGTGCCAGCACCCTCGATACAGGGCCTTACAATGAGCAGTTCTTC
CASTLDTGPYNEQFF
>TRBV7-2|15|NA|NA|TRBJ1-1
TGTGCCAGCAGCGCCAGACAGACTCTGAACACTGAAGCTTTCTTT
CASSARQTLNTEAFF
>TRBV7-9|17|NA|TRBD1|TRBJ2-7
TGTGCCAGCAGCTTAGGGACAGGGGGACGTAGCTCCTACGAGCAGTACTTC
CASSLGTGGRSSYEQYF
>TRBV7-4|16|NA|NA|TRBJ2-2
TGTGCCAGCAGCTTCATGTACTCGACATACACCGGGGAGCTGTTTTTT
CASSFMYSTYTGELFF
>TRBV6-6|13|NA|NA|TRBJ2-3
TGTGCCAGCAGTTACCTCAGGGGAGATACGCAGTATTTT
CASSYLRGDTQYF
>TRBV11-2|18|NA|TRBD1|TRBJ1-6
TGTGCCAGCGGGACAGGGATGATGCTTAGCTCCTATAATTCACCCCTCCACTTT
CASGTGMMLSSYNSPLHF
>TRBV6-1|15|many|TRBD1|TRBJ2-2
TGTGCCAGCAGGCTCGGGACAGCGAACACCGGGGAGCTGTTTTTT
CASRLGTANTGELFF
>TRBV2|14|NA|TRBD1|TRBJ1-5
TGTGCCAGCAACATACAGGGGGACGATCAGCCCCAGCATTTT
CASNIQGDDQPQHF
>TRBV5-4|13|few|NA|TRBJ1-2
TGTGCCAGCAGCACCCCCGGGGCTCACGGCTACACCTTC
CASSTPGAHGYTF
>TRBV20-1|13|few|NA|TRBJ2-3
TGCAGTGCTAGGTCCCGGCGGCTAGATACGCAGTATTTT
CSARSRRLDTQYF
>TRBV10-2|15|NA|TRBD1|TRBJ2-7
TGCGCCAGCAGTATTGGGGACAGACGATCCTACGAGCAGTACTTC
CASSIGDRRSYEQYF
>TRBV7-6|18|NA|TRBD2|TRBJ2-1
TGTGCCAGCAGCTTACTTTCCCTAGCGGGGCCGACCGACAATGAGCAGTTCTTC
CASSLLSLAGPTDNEQFF
>TRBV14|13|NA|NA|TRBJ2-1
TGTGCCAGCAGCCAAGCTGCTCACAATGAGCAGTTCTTC
CASSQAAHNEQFF
>TRBV7-6|15|NA|TRBD1|TRBJ1-4
TGTGCCAGCAGCCGTAATCCAGGGGGTTACGAAAAACTGTTTTTT
CASSRNPGGYEKLFF